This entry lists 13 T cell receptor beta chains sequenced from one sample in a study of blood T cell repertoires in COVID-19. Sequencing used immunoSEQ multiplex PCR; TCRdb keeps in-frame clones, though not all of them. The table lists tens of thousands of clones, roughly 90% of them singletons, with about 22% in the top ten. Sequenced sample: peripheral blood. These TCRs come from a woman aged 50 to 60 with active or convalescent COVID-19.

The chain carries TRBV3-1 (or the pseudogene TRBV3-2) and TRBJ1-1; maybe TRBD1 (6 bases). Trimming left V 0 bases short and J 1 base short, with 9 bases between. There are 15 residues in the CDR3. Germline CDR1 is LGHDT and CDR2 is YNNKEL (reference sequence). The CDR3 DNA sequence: TGTGCCAGCAGCCAAGAGGGCAGGGGGAACACTGAAGCTTTCTTT. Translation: CASSQEGRGNTEAFF.

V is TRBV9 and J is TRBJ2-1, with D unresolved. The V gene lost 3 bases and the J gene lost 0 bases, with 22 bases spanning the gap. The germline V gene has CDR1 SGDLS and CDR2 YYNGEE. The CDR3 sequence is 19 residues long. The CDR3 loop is CASSDMMLETLSSYNEQFF. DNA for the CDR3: TGTGCCAGCAGCGACATGATGCTGGAGACCTTGAGCTCCTACAATGAGCAGTTCTTC.

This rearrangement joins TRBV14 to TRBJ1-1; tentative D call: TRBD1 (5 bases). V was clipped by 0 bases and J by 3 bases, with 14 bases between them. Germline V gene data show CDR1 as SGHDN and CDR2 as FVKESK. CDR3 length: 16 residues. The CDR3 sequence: CASSQDEAGSDTEAFF. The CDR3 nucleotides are TGTGCCAGCAGCCAAGATGAGGCAGGGTCGGACACTGAAGCTTTCTTT.

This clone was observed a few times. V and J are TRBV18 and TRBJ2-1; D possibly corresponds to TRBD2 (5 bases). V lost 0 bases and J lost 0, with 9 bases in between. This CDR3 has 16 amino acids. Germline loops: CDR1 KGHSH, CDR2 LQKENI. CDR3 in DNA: TGTGCCAGCTCACCACCGTCGGGGAGCTCCTACAATGAGCAGTTCTTC. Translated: CASSPPSGSSYNEQFF. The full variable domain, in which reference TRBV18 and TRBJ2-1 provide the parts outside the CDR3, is NAGVMQNPRHLVRRRGQEARLRCSPMKGHSHVYWYRQLPEEGLKFMVYLQKENIIDESGMPKERFSAEFPKEGPSILRIQQVVRGDSAAYFCASSPPSGSSYNEQFFGPGTRLTVL.

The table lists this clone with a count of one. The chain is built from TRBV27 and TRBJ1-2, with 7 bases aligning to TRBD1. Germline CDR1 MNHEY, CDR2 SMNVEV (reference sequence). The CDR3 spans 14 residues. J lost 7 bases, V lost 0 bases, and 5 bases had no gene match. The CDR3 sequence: CASSLSPTGVGYTF. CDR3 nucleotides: TGTGCCAGCAGTTTATCCCCCACAGGGGTTGGCTACACCTTC.

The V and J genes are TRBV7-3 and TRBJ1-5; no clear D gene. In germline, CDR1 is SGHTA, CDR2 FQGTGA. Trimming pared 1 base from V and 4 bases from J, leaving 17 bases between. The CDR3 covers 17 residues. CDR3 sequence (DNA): TGTGCCAGCAGCTTAATCGAACGGGGTCGGGGAAATCAGCCCCAGCATTTT. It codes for CASSLIERGRGNQPQHF.

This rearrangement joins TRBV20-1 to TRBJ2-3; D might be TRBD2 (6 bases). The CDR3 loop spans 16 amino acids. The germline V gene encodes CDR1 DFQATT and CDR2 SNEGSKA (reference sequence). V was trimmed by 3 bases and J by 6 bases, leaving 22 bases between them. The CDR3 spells CSASEGGALHLDTQYF. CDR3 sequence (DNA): TGCAGTGCTAGTGAGGGCGGGGCACTGCACTTGGATACGCAGTATTTT.

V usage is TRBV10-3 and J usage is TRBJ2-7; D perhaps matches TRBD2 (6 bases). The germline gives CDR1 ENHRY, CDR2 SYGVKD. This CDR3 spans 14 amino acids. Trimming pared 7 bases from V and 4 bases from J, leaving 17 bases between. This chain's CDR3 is CAITDGSIGYEQYF. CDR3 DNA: TGTGCCATCACCGACGGGAGTATAGGTTACGAGCAGTACTTC.

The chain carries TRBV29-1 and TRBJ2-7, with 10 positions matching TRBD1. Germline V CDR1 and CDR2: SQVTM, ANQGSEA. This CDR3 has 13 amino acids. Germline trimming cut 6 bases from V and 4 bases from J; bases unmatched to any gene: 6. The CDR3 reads CSVDRGRGYEQYF. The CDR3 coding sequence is TGCAGCGTCGACAGGGGGCGGGGGTACGAGCAGTACTTC.

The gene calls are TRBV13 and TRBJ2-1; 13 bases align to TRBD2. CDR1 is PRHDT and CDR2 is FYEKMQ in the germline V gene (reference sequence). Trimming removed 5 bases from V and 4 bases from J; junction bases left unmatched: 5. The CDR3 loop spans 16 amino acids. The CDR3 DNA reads TGTGCCAGCAGCGGCGGACTAGCGGGAGCTTACAATGAGCAGTTCTTC. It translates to CASSGGLAGAYNEQFF.

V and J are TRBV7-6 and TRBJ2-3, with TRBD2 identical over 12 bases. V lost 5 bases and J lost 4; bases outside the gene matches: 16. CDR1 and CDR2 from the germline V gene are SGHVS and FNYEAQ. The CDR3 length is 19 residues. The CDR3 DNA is TGTGCCAGCAGCCGAAACACGGCTAGCGGGAGGGCCGGCGCAGATACGCAGTATTTT. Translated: CASSRNTASGRAGADTQYF.

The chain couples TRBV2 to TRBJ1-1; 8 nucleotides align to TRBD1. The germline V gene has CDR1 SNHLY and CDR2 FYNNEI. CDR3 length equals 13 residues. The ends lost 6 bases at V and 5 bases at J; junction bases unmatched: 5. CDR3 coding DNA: TGTGCCAGCAGGCAACAGGGGGGAACTGAAGCTTTCTTT. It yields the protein CASRQQGGTEAFF.

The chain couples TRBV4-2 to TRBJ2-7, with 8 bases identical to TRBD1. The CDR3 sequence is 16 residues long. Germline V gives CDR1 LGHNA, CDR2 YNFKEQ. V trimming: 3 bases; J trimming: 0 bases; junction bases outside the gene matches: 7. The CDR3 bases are TGTGCCAGCAGCCAGGGGACGGACAGGGTCTCCTACGAGCAGTACTTC. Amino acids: CASSQGTDRVSYEQYF.